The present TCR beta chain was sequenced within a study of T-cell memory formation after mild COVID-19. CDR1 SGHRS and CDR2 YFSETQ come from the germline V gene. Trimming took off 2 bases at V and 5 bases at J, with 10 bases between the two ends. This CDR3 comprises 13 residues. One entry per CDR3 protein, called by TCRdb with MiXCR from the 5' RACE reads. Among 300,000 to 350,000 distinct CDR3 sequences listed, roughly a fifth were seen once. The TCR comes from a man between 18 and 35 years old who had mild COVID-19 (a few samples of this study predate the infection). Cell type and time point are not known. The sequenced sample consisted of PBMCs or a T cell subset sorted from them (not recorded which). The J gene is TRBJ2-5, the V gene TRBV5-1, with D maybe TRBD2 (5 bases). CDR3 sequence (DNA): TGCGCCAGCAGCTTCCCTCCGGGGGAGACCCAGTACTTC. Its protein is CASSFPPGETQYF.